This T cell receptor beta chain stems from a study of T cell changes during pregnancy in multiple sclerosis. Generated by immunoSEQ multiplex PCR, the TCRdb table keeps only in-frame clones and is missing some. The sample carries approximately 50,000 clones, approximately 90% recorded once. The length of the CDR3 is 16 residues. J was trimmed by 2 bases and V by 4 bases; bases with no gene match: 7. Looked up from germline, CDR1 is SGDLS and CDR2 is YYNGEE. The sequencing here drew on CD8+ T cells from peripheral blood mononuclear cells, taken after pregnancy. The clonotype was recovered from a female donor with multiple sclerosis, enrolled in a pregnancy study. The chain recombines TRBV9 with TRBJ1-1, with TRBD1 identical over 11 bases. CDR3 sequence (DNA): TGTGCCAGCAGCAACCCGGGACAGGGGGTTAACACTGAAGCTTTCTTT. This codes for CASSNPGQGVNTEAFF.